One T cell receptor beta chain is described in this entry. This record belongs to a study of OX40 agonist ivuxolimab in advanced cancers. Produced via immunoSEQ multiplex PCR; TCRdb's table is partial and in-frame only. The sample has 20,000 to 25,000 clones; over 60% are singletons. CDR1 and CDR2 from the germline V gene are SGDLS and YYNGEE. The CDR3 is 16 amino acids. V lost 3 bases and J lost 4, with 20 bases in between. Sequencing used CD4+ or CD8+ T cells sorted from blood, obtained in a trial of the OX40 agonist ivuxolimab. The chain carries TRBV9 and TRBJ2-7; tentative D call: TRBD1 (6 bases). The source is an adult with an advanced solid tumor such as melanoma, head and neck, liver or kidney cancer. The chain's CDR3 is CASSDGDTEWGYEQYF. CDR3 coding DNA: TGTGCCAGCAGCGACGGGGACACGGAGTGGGGATACGAGCAGTACTTC.